These 15 T cell receptor beta chains originate from one sample sequenced in a study of graft-versus-host responses after intestinal transplantation. The data were produced by immunoSEQ multiplex PCR, yet TCRdb's version contains in-frame clones alone and is incomplete. This sample has under 90,000 clones, with more than 85% found just once. What these receptors recognize is not known. The sample here was unstimulated CD4+ T cells sorted from spleen or lymph node cells, taken before transplant. The receptors were gathered from a human donor who was the organ donor for an intestinal transplant.

The rearrangement joins TRBV10-3 to TRBJ2-1; TRBD2 agrees at 9 bases. CDR3 length: 17 amino acids. CDR1 ENHRY and CDR2 SYGVKD come from the germline V gene. The J segment lost 10 bases and the V segment lost 0 bases, leaving 13 bases of the junction unmatched. DNA of the CDR3: TGTGCCATCAGTGAGTCAGTGGTAGCGGGAGTCCTTCGGGAGCAGTTCTTC. The encoded protein is CAISESVVAGVLREQFF.

The V and J genes are TRBV2 and TRBJ2-3, with 13 positions matching TRBD2. The ends lost 7 bases at V and 3 bases at J; junction bases unmatched: 7. This CDR3 has 16 residues. Germline assignment: CDR1 SNHLY and CDR2 FYNNEI. The CDR3 nucleotides read TGTGCCAGCATCGGACTAGCGGGGGCCCAAACAGATACGCAGTATTTT. It codes for CASIGLAGAQTDTQYF.

The genes are TRBV27 and TRBJ1-5, with 7 bases lining up with TRBD1. After removal of 6 bases from V and 6 bases from J, the junction contained 8 bases not matched to a gene. This CDR3 region has 14 residues. The germline V gene encodes CDR1 MNHEY and CDR2 SMNVEV (reference sequence). CDR3 coding DNA: TGTGCCAGCAGCATTACAGGGGTCGTTCAGCCCCAGCATTTT. Amino acid sequence: CASSITGVVQPQHF.

The chain recombines TRBV11-1 with TRBJ2-3, with 8 bases lining up with TRBD2. The J segment lost 2 bases and the V segment lost 4 bases, leaving 14 bases of the junction unmatched. Germline CDR1 SGHAT, CDR2 FQDESV (reference sequence). The CDR3 runs 18 residues. CDR3 region: CASSYPPVGGGPTDTQYF. The CDR3 DNA reads as TGTGCCAGCAGCTACCCACCGGTCGGCGGGGGGCCCACAGATACGCAGTATTTT.

The CDR3 is CASRGTISYEQYF. Here the CDR3 DNA reads TGCGCCAGCAGGGGGACAATCTCCTACGAGCAGTACTTC. The chain carries TRBV5-1 and TRBJ2-7; TRBD1 is a possible D gene (6 bases). V lost 5 bases to trimming and J lost 0 bases, with 9 bases between them. CDR3 size: 13 residues. Germline V gene data show CDR1 as SGHRS and CDR2 as YFSETQ.

As for this clone: One junction end disagrees with the germline gene, perhaps due to a read error. The rearrangement uses TRBV7-7 and TRBJ2-5; D is possibly TRBD2 (7 bases). Germline-derived CDR1 and CDR2 are SSHAT and FNYEAQ (reference sequence). The CDR3 runs to 15 residues. CDR3 in amino acids: CASSPEGGANRAQYF. The CDR3 nucleotides read TGTGCTAGCAGCCCAGAGGGGGGGGCCAACAGGGCCCAGTACTTC.

The V gene is TRBV5-4, the J gene TRBJ1-2; 8 positions match TRBD1. V trimming: 0 bases; J trimming: 4 bases; junction bases outside the gene matches: 2. The CDR3 totals 14 residues. The germline CDR1 and CDR2 sequences are SGHNT and YYREEE (reference sequence). The CDR3 nucleotides are TGTGCCAGCAGCTTGGACAGGGGGAGCTATGGCTACACCTTC. It specifies CASSLDRGSYGYTF.

This clone was detected once. The chain has TRBV18 and TRBJ2-5; tentatively, D is TRBD2 (5 bases). Trimming removed 0 bases from V and 4 bases from J, with 9 bases in between. CDR3 length: 14 amino acids. Germline lookup yields CDR1 KGHSH and CDR2 LQKENI. The CDR3 loop reads CASSPPEVRETQYF. CDR3 coding DNA: TGTGCCAGCTCACCACCGGAGGTGAGAGAGACCCAGTACTTC.

Points on this clone: Other DNA sequences from this sample encode an identical CDR3 as well. The gene calls are TRBV15 and TRBJ2-5; D possibly corresponds to TRBD2 (6 bases). Germline loops: CDR1 LNHNV, CDR2 YYDKDF (reference sequence). With 0 bases removed from V and 2 bases from J, the gap between germline ends came to 10 bases. The CDR3 length is 15 residues. CDR3 residues: CATSRDRGGQETQYF. The CDR3 DNA sequence: TGTGCCACCAGCAGAGACCGCGGAGGGCAAGAGACCCAGTACTTC.

The V call is TRBV19, the J call TRBJ1-3; D unresolved. V gave up 3 bases and J gave up 0 bases, with 12 bases separating them. CDR1 LNHDA and CDR2 SQIVND come from the germline V gene (reference sequence). The length of the CDR3 is 16 residues. The CDR3 is CASSMNTPSSGNTIYF. CDR3 nucleotide sequence: TGTGCCAGTAGTATGAACACACCCTCCTCTGGAAACACCATATATTTT.

The chain couples TRBV13 to TRBJ2-1, with TRBD2 as a possible D gene (6 bases). Per the germline V gene, CDR1 is PRHDT and CDR2 is FYEKMQ (reference sequence). This CDR3 spans 15 amino acids. V was pared by 1 base and J by 7 bases, with 14 bases between. The DNA of the CDR3 is TGTGCCAGCAGCTTAGAGGAGGGGTGGACAAATGAGCAGTTCTTC. Translating gives CASSLEEGWTNEQFF.

The chain carries TRBV7-8 and TRBJ2-1; D remains unclear. V was shortened by 5 bases and J by 7 bases, with 18 bases between the two germline ends. The CDR3 loop spans 15 amino acids. CDR1 SGHVS and CDR2 FQNEAQ come from the germline V gene. As DNA, the CDR3 is TGTGCCAGCAGCCTTCCCCTTTTTTGGCAGAATGAGCAGTTCTTC. Translated: CASSLPLFWQNEQFF.

This clone showed up just once. The chain combines TRBV28 with TRBJ2-3; tentatively, D is TRBD2 (5 bases). Germline V gives CDR1 MDHEN, CDR2 SYDVKM. The V and J ends lost 6 bases and 4 bases respectively, with 14 bases between them. The CDR3 has 14 amino acids. CDR3 sequence reads: CASRRAGKADTQYF. CDR3 nucleotides: TGTGCCAGCAGGAGGGCCGGGAAGGCAGATACGCAGTATTTT.

Points on this clone: This clone may be a read error of a much larger clone one base away. The chain is built from TRBV21-1 and TRBJ2-7; the D call TRBD1 from the table was never checked on the DNA. TRBV21-1 is a known pseudogene. The CDR3 runs 12 residues. CDR3 in amino acids: CASRTGGYEQYF. The DNA of the CDR3 is TGTGCCAGCAGGACAGGGGGCTACGAGCAGTACTTC.

This chain uses TRBV5-1 with TRBJ2-3; TRBD2 matches at 12 bases. V lost 2 bases to trimming and J lost 4 bases; unmatched junction nucleotides: 8. CDR1 is SGHRS, CDR2 YFSETQ, per germline. The CDR3 contains 17 residues. The CDR3 DNA follows: TGCGCCAGCAGCTTACAGCTAGCGGGAGGGCCGGCAGATACGCAGTATTTT. Encoded protein: CASSLQLAGGPADTQYF.